The T cell receptor (beta chain) under discussion was sequenced for a study of blood T cell repertoires in COVID-19. Overall study: Acute and convalescent COVID-19 specimens originated in the United States, Italy and Spain.

This table comes from immunoSEQ multiplex PCR, and its TCRdb copy is limited to in-frame clones, with some not included. The data show 55,000 to 70,000 clones, approximately 87% seen once. CDR3 length: 16 residues. Germline loops: CDR1 SGHVS, CDR2 FNYEAQ. V shed 6 bases and J 2 bases; nucleotides not matched to a gene: 11. The origin of this receptor is a man aged 60 to 69 with acute or convalescent COVID-19. The sequenced sample consisted of peripheral blood. The V and J genes are TRBV7-6 and TRBJ2-3; TRBD2 matches at 7 bases. CDR3 protein: CASRAARGTNTDTQYF. The CDR3 DNA follows: TGTGCCAGCAGGGCCGCTCGGGGGACTAACACAGATACGCAGTATTTT. The full variable domain, with the rest looked up from reference TRBV7-6 and TRBJ2-3, is GAGVSQSPRYKVTKRGQDVALRCDPISGHVSLYWYRQALGQGPEFLTYFNYEAQQDKSGLPNDRFSAERPEGSISTLTIQRTEQRDSAMYRCASRAARGTNTDTQYFGPGTRLTVL.